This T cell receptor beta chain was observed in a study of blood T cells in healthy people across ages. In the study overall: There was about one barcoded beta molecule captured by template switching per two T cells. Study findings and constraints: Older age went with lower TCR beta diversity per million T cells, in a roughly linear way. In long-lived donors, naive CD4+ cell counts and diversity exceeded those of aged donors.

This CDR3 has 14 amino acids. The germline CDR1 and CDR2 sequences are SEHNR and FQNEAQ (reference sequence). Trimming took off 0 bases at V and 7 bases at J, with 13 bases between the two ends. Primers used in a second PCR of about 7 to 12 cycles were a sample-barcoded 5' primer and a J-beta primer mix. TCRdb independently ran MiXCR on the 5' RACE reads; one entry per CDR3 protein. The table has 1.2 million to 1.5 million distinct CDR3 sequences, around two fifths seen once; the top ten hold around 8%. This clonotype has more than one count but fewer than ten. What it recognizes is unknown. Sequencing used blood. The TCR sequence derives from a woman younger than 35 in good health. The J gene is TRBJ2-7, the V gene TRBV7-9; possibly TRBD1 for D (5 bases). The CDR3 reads CASSLAFRVGEQYF. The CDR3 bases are TGTGCCAGCAGCTTAGCGTTCAGGGTGGGAGAGCAGTACTTC.